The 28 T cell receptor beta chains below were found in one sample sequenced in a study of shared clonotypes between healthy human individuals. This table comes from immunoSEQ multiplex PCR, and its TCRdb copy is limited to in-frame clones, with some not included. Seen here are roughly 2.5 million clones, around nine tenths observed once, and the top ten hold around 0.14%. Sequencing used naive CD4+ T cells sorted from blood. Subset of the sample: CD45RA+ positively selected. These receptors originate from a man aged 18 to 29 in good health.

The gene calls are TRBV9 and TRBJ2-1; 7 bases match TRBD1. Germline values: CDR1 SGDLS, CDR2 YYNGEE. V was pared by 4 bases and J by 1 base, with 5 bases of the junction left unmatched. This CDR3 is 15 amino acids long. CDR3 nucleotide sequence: TGTGCCAGCAGCACTTTGACAGGGTCCTACAATGAGCAGTTCTTC. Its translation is CASSTLTGSYNEQFF.

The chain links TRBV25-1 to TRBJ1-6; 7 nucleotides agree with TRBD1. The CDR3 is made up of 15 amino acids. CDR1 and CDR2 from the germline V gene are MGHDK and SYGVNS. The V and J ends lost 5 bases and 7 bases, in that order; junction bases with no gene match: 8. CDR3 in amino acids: CASSPPGQTNSPLHF. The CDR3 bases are TGTGCCAGCAGTCCGCCGGGACAGACAAATTCACCCCTCCACTTT.

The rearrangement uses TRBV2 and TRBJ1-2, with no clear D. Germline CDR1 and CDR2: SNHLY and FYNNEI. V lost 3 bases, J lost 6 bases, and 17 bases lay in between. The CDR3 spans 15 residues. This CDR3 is CASSDGSLKVDGYTF. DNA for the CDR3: TGTGCCAGCAGTGATGGGTCGCTCAAAGTGGATGGCTACACCTTC.

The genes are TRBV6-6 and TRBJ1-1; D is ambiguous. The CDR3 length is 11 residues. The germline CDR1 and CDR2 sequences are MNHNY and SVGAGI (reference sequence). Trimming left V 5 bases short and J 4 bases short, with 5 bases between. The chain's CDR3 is CASSPATEAFF. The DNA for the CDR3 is TGTGCCAGCAGTCCCGCCACTGAAGCTTTCTTT.

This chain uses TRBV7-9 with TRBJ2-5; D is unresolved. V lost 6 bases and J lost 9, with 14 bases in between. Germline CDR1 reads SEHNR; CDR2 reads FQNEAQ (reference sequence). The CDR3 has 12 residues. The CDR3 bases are TGTGCCAGCAGGGCAGAAGTTCCGCCCCAGTACTTC. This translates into CASRAEVPPQYF.

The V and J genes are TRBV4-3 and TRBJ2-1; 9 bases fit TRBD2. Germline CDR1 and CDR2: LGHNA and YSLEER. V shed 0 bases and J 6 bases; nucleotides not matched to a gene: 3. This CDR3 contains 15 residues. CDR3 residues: CASSQEPSGINEQFF. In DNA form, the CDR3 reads TGCGCCAGCAGCCAAGAACCTAGCGGGATCAATGAGCAGTTCTTC.

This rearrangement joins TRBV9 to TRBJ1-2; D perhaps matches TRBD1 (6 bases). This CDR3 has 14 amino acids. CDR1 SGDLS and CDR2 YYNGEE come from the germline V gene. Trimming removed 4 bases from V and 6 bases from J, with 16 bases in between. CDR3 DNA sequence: TGTGCCAGCAGCTCCCTCGGGGGGCTGCATGGCTACACCTTC. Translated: CASSSLGGLHGYTF.

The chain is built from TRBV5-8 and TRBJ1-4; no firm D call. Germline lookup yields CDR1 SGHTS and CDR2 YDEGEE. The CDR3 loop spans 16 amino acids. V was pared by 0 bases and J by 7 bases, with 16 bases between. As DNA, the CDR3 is TGTGCCAGCAGCTTGGAAGGCTATCCCTCGGGTGAAAAACTGTTTTTT. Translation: CASSLEGYPSGEKLFF.

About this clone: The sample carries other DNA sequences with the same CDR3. CDR3 sequence (DNA): TGCGCCAGCAGCTTGGGTGGGGGGTCCTACAATGAGCAGTTCTTC. Amino acid sequence: CASSLGGGSYNEQFF. The chain is built from TRBV5-1 and TRBJ2-1; tentatively, D is TRBD2 (6 bases). Looked up from germline, CDR1 is SGHRS and CDR2 is YFSETQ. V was clipped by 0 bases and J by 1 base, with 8 bases between them. The CDR3 runs 15 residues.

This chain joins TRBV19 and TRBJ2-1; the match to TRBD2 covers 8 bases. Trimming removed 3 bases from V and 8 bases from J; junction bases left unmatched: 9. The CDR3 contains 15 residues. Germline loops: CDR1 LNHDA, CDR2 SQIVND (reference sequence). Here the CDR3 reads CASSIFGRAGDEQFF. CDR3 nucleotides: TGTGCCAGTAGTATCTTCGGGAGGGCCGGGGATGAGCAGTTCTTC.

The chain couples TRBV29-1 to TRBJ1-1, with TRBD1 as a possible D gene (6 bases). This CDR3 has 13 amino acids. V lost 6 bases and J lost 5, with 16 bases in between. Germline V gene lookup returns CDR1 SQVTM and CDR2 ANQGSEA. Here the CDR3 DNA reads TGCAGCGTCCGGGGCGGGGGCGCGACTGAAGCTTTCTTT. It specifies CSVRGGGATEAFF. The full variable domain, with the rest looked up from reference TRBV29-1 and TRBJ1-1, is SAVISQKPSRDICQRGTSLTIQCQVDSQVTMMFWYRQQPGQSLTLIATANQGSEATYESGFVIDKFPISRPNLTFSTLTVSNMSPEDSSIYLCSVRGGGATEAFFGQGTRLTVV.

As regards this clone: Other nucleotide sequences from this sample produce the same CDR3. Here the CDR3 reads CASSLPGMNTEAFF. CDR3 nucleotide sequence: TGTGCCAGCAGTCTCCCCGGCATGAACACTGAAGCTTTCTTT. The chain has TRBV28 and TRBJ1-1, with unresolved D. From germline, CDR1 is MDHEN and CDR2 SYDVKM. The ends were cut back, 5 bases at V and 0 bases at J, with 10 bases in the middle. The CDR3 is 14 residues long.

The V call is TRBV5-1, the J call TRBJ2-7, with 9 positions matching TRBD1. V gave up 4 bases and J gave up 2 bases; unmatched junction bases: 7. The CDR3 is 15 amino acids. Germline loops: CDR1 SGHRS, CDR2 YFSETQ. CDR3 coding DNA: TGCGCCAGCAGCACAGGGACAGGGAGGGCCTACGAGCAGTACTTC. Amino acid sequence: CASSTGTGRAYEQYF.

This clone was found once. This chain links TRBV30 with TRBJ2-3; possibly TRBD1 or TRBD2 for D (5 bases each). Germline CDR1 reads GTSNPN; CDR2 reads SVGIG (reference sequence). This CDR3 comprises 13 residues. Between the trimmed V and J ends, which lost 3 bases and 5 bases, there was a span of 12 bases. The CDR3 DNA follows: TGTGCCTGGAGCTACGGGACGGAAGATACGCAGTATTTT. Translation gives CAWSYGTEDTQYF.

This CDR3 is CASSYLAGGTTDTQYF. The CDR3 DNA sequence: TGTGCCAGCAGCTACCTAGCGGGGGGGACCACAGATACGCAGTATTTT. The genes are TRBV5-4 and TRBJ2-3, with 12 bases identical to TRBD2. CDR3 length equals 16 residues. Per the germline V gene, CDR1 is SGHNT and CDR2 is YYREEE (reference sequence). J lost 2 bases, V lost 3 bases, and 4 bases had no gene match.

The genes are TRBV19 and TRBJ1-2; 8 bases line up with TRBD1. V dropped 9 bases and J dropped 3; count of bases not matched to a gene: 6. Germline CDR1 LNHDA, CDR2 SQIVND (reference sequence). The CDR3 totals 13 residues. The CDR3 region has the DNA TGTGCCAGCCAGGACAGGGTGGACTATGGCTACACCTTC. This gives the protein CASQDRVDYGYTF.

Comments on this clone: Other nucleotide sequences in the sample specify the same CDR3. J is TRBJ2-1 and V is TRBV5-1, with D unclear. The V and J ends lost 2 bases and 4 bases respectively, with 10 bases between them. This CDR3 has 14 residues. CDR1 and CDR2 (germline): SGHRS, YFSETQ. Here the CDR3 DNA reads TGCGCCAGCAGCTTAGGCGGCGAATACAATGAGCAGTTCTTC. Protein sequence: CASSLGGEYNEQFF.

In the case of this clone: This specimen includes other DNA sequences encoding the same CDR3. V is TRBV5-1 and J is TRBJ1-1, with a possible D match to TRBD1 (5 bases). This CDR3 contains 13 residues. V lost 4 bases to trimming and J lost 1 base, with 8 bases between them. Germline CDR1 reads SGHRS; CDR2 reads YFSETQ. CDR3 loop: CASSPGTNTEAFF. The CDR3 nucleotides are TGCGCCAGCAGCCCCGGGACGAACACTGAAGCTTTCTTT.

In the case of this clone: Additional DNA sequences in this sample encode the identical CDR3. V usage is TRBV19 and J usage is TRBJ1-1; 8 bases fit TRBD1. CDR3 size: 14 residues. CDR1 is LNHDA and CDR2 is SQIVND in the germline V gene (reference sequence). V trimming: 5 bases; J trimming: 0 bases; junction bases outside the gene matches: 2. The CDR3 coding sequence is TGTGCCAGTAGTGACAGGGGACTGAACACTGAAGCTTTCTTT. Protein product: CASSDRGLNTEAFF.

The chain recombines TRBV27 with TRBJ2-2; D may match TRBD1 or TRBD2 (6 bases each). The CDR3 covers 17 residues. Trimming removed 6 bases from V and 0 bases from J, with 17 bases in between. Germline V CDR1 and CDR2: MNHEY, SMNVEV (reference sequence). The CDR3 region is CASRSKGGSANTGELFF. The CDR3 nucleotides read TGTGCCAGCAGAAGCAAGGGGGGATCCGCGAACACCGGGGAGCTGTTTTTT.

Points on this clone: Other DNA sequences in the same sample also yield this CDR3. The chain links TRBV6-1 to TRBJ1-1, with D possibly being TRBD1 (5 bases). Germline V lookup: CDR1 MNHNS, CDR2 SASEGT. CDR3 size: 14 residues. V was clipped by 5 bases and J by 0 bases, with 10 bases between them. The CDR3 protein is CASSSQGMNTEAFF. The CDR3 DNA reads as TGTGCCAGCAGTTCGCAGGGAATGAACACTGAAGCTTTCTTT.

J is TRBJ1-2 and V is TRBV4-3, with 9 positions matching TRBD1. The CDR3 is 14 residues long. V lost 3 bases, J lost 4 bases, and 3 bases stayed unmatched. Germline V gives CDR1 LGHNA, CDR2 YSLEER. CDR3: CASSHDRGAYGYTF. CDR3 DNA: TGCGCCAGCAGCCACGACAGGGGGGCCTATGGCTACACCTTC.

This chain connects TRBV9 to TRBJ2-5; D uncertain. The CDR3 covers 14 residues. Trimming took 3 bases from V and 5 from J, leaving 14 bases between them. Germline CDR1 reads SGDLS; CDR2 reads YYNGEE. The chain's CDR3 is CASSADGSRETQYF. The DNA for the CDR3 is TGTGCCAGCAGCGCGGACGGCAGCCGGGAGACCCAGTACTTC. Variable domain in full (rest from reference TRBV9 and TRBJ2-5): DSGVTQTPKHLITATGQRVTLRCSPRSGDLSVYWYQQSLDQGLQFLIQYYNGEERAKGNILERFSAQQFPDLHSELNLSSLELGDSALYFCASSADGSRETQYFGPGTRLLVL.

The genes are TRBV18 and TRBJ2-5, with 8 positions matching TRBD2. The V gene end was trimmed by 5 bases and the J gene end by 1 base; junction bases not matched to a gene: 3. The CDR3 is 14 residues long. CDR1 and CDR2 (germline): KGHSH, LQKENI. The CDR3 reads CASSTGLVQETQYF. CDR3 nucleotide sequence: TGTGCCAGCTCAACGGGACTAGTCCAAGAGACCCAGTACTTC.

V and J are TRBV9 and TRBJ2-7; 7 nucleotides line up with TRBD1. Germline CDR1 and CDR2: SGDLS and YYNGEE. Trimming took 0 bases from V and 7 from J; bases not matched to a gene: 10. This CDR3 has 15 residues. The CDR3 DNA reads TGTGCCAGCAGCGTAGGCACAGGGGAAGGGGAAGAGCAGTACTTC. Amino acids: CASSVGTGEGEEQYF.

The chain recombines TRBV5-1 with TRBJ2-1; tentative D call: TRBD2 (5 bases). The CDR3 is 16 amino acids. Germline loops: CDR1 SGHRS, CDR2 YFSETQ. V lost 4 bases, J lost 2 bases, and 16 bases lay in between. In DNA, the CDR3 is TGCGCCAGCAGCCAGACTACTAGACGCCCCTACAATGAGCAGTTCTTC. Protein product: CASSQTTRRPYNEQFF.

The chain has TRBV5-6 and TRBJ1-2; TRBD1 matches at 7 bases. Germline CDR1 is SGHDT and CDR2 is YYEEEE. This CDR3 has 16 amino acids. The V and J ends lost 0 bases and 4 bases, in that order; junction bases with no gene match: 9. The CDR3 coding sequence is TGTGCCAGCAGCTTGGGCCTCGCAGGGGGTTTCTATGGCTACACCTTC. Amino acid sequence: CASSLGLAGGFYGYTF. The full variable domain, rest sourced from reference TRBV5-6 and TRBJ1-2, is DAGVTQSPTHLIKTRGQQVTLRCSPKSGHDTVSWYQQALGQGPQFIFQYYEEEERQRGNFPDRFSGHQFPNYSSELNVNALLLGDSALYLCASSLGLAGGFYGYTFGSGTRLTVV.

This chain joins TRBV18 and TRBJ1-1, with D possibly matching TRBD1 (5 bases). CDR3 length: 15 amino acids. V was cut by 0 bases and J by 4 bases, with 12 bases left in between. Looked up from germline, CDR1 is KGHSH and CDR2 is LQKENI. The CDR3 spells CASSPPMGPGTEAFF. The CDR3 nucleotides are TGTGCCAGCTCACCACCCATGGGACCAGGCACTGAAGCTTTCTTT.